These 16 T cell receptor beta chains originate from one sample sequenced in a study of cytomegalovirus exposure and HLA in healthy donors. Produced via immunoSEQ multiplex PCR; TCRdb's table is partial and in-frame only. This sample has 130,000 or so clones, with nearly 90% found just once. Sequencing was performed on PBMCs. These receptors came from a man between 25 and 39 years old in good health and CMV-seronegative.

The chain uses TRBV18 and TRBJ1-2, with D unresolved. This CDR3 is built from 19 residues. V was shortened by 1 base and J by 1 base, with 22 bases between the two germline ends. Germline V gives CDR1 KGHSH, CDR2 LQKENI. As DNA, the CDR3 is TGTGCCAGCTCACCACTACCAGGCTCCCCCGACCCGAATAACTATGGCTACACCTTC. Translating gives CASSPLPGSPDPNNYGYTF.

The V gene is TRBV28, the J gene TRBJ1-2, with 8 bases lining up with TRBD1. CDR1 MDHEN and CDR2 SYDVKM come from the germline V gene. Trimming at V came to 6 bases and at J to 2 bases, leaving 5 bases not matched to a gene. The CDR3 length is 14 residues. In nucleotides, the CDR3 is TGTGCCAGCAGCTCCGGACAGGGAAACTATGGCTACACCTTC. It specifies CASSSGQGNYGYTF.

The chain carries TRBV10-3 and TRBJ2-3; D gene uncertain. The V and J ends lost 2 bases and 4 bases respectively, with 13 bases between them. CDR1 is ENHRY and CDR2 is SYGVKD in the germline V gene. The CDR3 sequence is 15 residues long. The CDR3: CAISEPYAFPDTQYF. DNA for the CDR3: TGTGCCATCAGTGAGCCTTACGCGTTCCCAGATACGCAGTATTTT.

This clone has only one observation. This chain uses TRBV2 with TRBJ1-1; possible D gene TRBD1, 6 bases. Germline lookup yields CDR1 SNHLY and CDR2 FYNNEI. The CDR3 length is 12 residues. V was clipped by 6 bases and J by 5 bases, with 10 bases between them. The CDR3 reads CASRGGGTEAFF. The CDR3 nucleotides read TGTGCCAGCAGAGGGGGTGGGACTGAAGCTTTCTTT.

The rearrangement joins TRBV5-1 to TRBJ2-6; 9 bases are a match to TRBD1. This CDR3 has 17 residues. Losses at the gene ends were 4 bases for V and 0 bases for J; bases not matched to a gene: 5. Germline V CDR1 and CDR2: SGHRS, YFSETQ. The CDR3 here is CASSRGQGNSGANVLTF. The CDR3 nucleotides read TGCGCCAGCAGCAGGGGACAGGGTAACTCTGGGGCCAACGTCCTGACTTTC.

The rearrangement uses TRBV5-4 and TRBJ1-1; 7 nucleotides line up with TRBD1. The CDR3 sequence is 17 residues long. Germline trimming cut 3 bases from V and 0 bases from J; bases unmatched to any gene: 11. Germline-derived CDR1 and CDR2 are SGHNT and YYREEE (reference sequence). CDR3 amino acids: CASSSLQGRPVNTEAFF. CDR3 nucleotide sequence: TGTGCCAGCAGCTCACTACAGGGGAGACCAGTGAACACTGAAGCTTTCTTT.

The V call is TRBV29-1, the J call TRBJ2-7; D might be TRBD2 (5 bases). V was trimmed by 3 bases and J by 3 bases, leaving 12 bases between them. The CDR3 has 13 residues. The germline CDR1 and CDR2 sequences are SQVTM and ANQGSEA. CDR3 sequence reads: CSVDLGSGYEQYF. The CDR3 DNA reads TGCAGCGTTGATTTGGGAAGCGGCTACGAGCAGTACTTC.

This clone was seen once. The chain combines TRBV15 with TRBJ1-5; D call uncertain. The germline CDR1 and CDR2 sequences are LNHNV and YYDKDF (reference sequence). V lost 7 bases and J lost 0, with 13 bases in between. The CDR3 covers 15 residues. The CDR3 sequence: CATKNSSYSNQPQHF. In DNA form, the CDR3 reads TGTGCCACCAAGAACAGCTCCTATAGCAATCAGCCCCAGCATTTT.

The chain links TRBV7-3 to TRBJ2-5, with TRBD2 matching over 9 bases. The CDR3 sequence is 16 residues long. Germline V gene lookup returns CDR1 SGHTA and CDR2 FQGTGA. Trimming cost V 2 bases and J 4 bases; bases outside gene matches: 8. CDR3 sequence: CASSLGPAGGIETQYF. CDR3 DNA: TGTGCCAGCAGCTTAGGGCCAGCGGGGGGAATAGAGACCCAGTACTTC. The variable domain in full, with the rest retrieved from reference TRBV7-3 and TRBJ2-5, is GAGVSQTPSNKVTEKGKYVELRCDPISGHTALYWYRQSLGQGPEFLIYFQGTGAADDSGLPNDRFFAVRPEGSVSTLKIQRTERGDSAVYLCASSLGPAGGIETQYFGPGTRLLVL.

The chain joins TRBV27 to TRBJ1-1, with a tentative D call TRBD1 (5 bases). CDR3 length equals 12 residues. V dropped 1 base and J dropped 7 bases, with 7 bases sitting between them. CDR1 is MNHEY and CDR2 is SMNVEV in the germline V gene (reference sequence). The DNA for the CDR3 is TGTGCCAGCAGTTTATACGGGGGTGAAGCTTTCTTT. It yields the protein CASSLYGGEAFF.

The CDR3 region is CASSAHYKGLIQGNQPQHF. CDR3 in DNA: TGTGCCAGCAGTGCCCACTATAAGGGACTTATCCAGGGAAATCAGCCCCAGCATTTT. J is TRBJ1-5 and V is TRBV6-1; a weak D match, TRBD1 (5 bases). This CDR3 spans 19 amino acids. Trimming took 4 bases from V and 4 from J, leaving 26 bases between them. CDR1 and CDR2 from the germline V gene are MNHNS and SASEGT.

The chain has TRBV7-2 and TRBJ2-7; D unresolved. The CDR3 is 16 residues long. V shed 5 bases and J shed 2 bases, with 19 bases lying between them. CDR1 and CDR2 (germline): SGHTA, FQGNSA. The CDR3 loop is CASSPPGQLLTYEQYF. CDR3 sequence (DNA): TGTGCCAGCAGCCCCCCTGGGCAGCTATTAACCTACGAGCAGTACTTC.

V is TRBV5-1 and J is TRBJ2-6, with 7 bases matching TRBD1. The V gene end was trimmed by 0 bases and the J gene end by 0 bases; junction bases not matched to a gene: 6. This CDR3 region has 18 residues. Germline V gene data show CDR1 as SGHRS and CDR2 as YFSETQ. CDR3: CASSLARGSASGANVLTF. The CDR3 DNA reads TGCGCCAGCAGCTTGGCCAGGGGGTCTGCCTCTGGGGCCAACGTCCTGACTTTC.

The chain recombines TRBV7-2 with TRBJ2-1; perhaps TRBD2 as D (6 bases). Trimming stripped 2 bases from V and 5 bases from J, with 13 bases between. Germline V CDR1 and CDR2: SGHTA, FQGNSA. The CDR3 length is 15 residues. The CDR3 DNA reads as TGTGCCAGCAGCTTAACGGGGGTCGGGAACAATGAGCAGTTCTTC. As protein: CASSLTGVGNNEQFF.

A single count supports this clone. The rearrangement links TRBV5-1 to TRBJ1-1; 9 nucleotides align to TRBD1. Looked up from germline, CDR1 is SGHRS and CDR2 is YFSETQ. The V and J ends lost 3 bases and 0 bases, in that order; junction bases with no gene match: 6. The CDR3 covers 16 residues. For the CDR3, the DNA is TGCGCCAGCAGCTCGGGACAGGGTAGTATGAACACTGAAGCTTTCTTT. Residues: CASSSGQGSMNTEAFF.

This chain uses TRBV28 with TRBJ1-6, with D perhaps matching TRBD1 (6 bases). The CDR3 is made up of 17 amino acids. The V and J ends lost 7 bases and 0 bases respectively, with 16 bases between them. The V gene's germline CDR1 is MDHEN and CDR2 SYDVKM. CDR3 nucleotides: TGTGCCAGCACCCGCGTTACAGGGTACTCCTATAATTCACCCCTCCACTTT. Residues: CASTRVTGYSYNSPLHF.